These 23 T cell receptor beta chains originate from one sample sequenced in a study of T cell responses to AZD1222 COVID-19 vaccine. TCRdb's table, derived via immunoSEQ multiplex PCR, lists solely in-frame clones and lacks some. This sample has about 130,000 clones, with about 93% found just once. This sample comprised peripheral blood, obtained 28 days after the second AZD1222 dose. These TCRs come from an adult who received the AZD1222 COVID-19 vaccine.

V is TRBV18 and J is TRBJ1-2; D is unresolved. The CDR3 loop spans 15 amino acids. Germline assignment: CDR1 KGHSH and CDR2 LQKENI. V was pared by 2 bases and J by 0 bases, with 10 bases between. As DNA, the CDR3 is TGTGCCAGCTCACCAGTTCAGAGACCTAACTATGGCTACACCTTC. Amino acids: CASSPVQRPNYGYTF.

The V and J genes are TRBV5-6 and TRBJ1-4; D gene ambiguous. The CDR3 is 15 residues long. The ends were cut back, 2 bases at V and 8 bases at J, with 16 bases in the middle. Germline-derived CDR1 and CDR2 are SGHDT and YYEEEE. The CDR3 region has the DNA TGTGCCAGCAGCTTCTACGGCCGGGCAAAGGAAAAACTGTTTTTT. It is translated as CASSFYGRAKEKLFF.

The chain recombines TRBV7-2 with TRBJ1-2; D unresolved. The length of the CDR3 is 15 residues. The V gene's germline CDR1 is SGHTA and CDR2 FQGNSA. Trimming stripped 1 base from V and 4 bases from J, with 13 bases between. The CDR3 is CASSLVGGLGYGYTF. The CDR3 coding sequence is TGTGCCAGCAGCTTAGTGGGAGGGTTAGGCTATGGCTACACCTTC.

This sequence joins TRBV19 and TRBJ1-5, with 7 bases aligning to TRBD1. The CDR3 extends over 14 amino acids. Losses at the gene ends were 6 bases for V and 7 bases for J; bases not matched to a gene: 9. CDR1 is LNHDA, CDR2 SQIVND, per germline (reference sequence). The CDR3 DNA reads TGTGCCAGTAGCCCCGAGGGGGCCCGGCAGCCCCAGCATTTT. Translation: CASSPEGARQPQHF. Full variable domain (missing parts from reference TRBV19 and TRBJ1-5): DGGITQSPKYLFRKEGQNVTLSCEQNLNHDAMYWYRQDPGQGLRLIYYSQIVNDFQKGDIAEGYSVSREKKESFPLTVTSAQKNPTAFYLCASSPEGARQPQHFGDGTRLSIL.

The chain couples TRBV4-1 to TRBJ2-7; TRBD1 agrees at 7 bases. Germline V gives CDR1 MGHRA, CDR2 YSYEKL. The CDR3 is 15 residues long. V shed 1 base, J shed 2 bases, and the junction held 5 bases outside the gene matches. The CDR3: CASSQVRTGAYEQYF. DNA for the CDR3: TGCGCCAGCAGCCAAGTCCGCACAGGGGCCTACGAGCAGTACTTC.

The chain uses TRBV2 and TRBJ1-6; weak D call: TRBD1 (6 bases). The germline V gene has CDR1 SNHLY and CDR2 FYNNEI. The V end was cut by 6 bases, the J end by 8 bases, with 11 bases between. This CDR3 has 13 residues. Here the CDR3 DNA reads TGTGCCAGCAGGGGGGGCCAGGATTCACCCCTCCACTTT. Translated: CASRGGQDSPLHF. The complete variable domain, with remaining parts taken from reference TRBV2 and TRBJ1-6, reads EPEVTQTPSHQVTQMGQEVILRCVPISNHLYFYWYRQILGQKVEFLVSFYNNEISEKSEIFDDQFSVERPDGSNFTLKIRSTKLEDSAMYFCASRGGQDSPLHFGNGTRLTVT.

J is TRBJ1-6 and V is TRBV4-1, with D perhaps TRBD1 (6 bases). V lost 2 bases, J lost 10 bases, and 18 bases lay in between. The CDR3 length is 16 residues. Germline V gives CDR1 MGHRA, CDR2 YSYEKL. CDR3 region: CASSQYTGTSDSPLHF. CDR3 DNA: TGCGCCAGCAGCCAATACACCGGGACAAGTGACTCACCCCTCCACTTT.

V usage is TRBV6-5 and J usage is TRBJ2-7, with a possible D match to TRBD2 (5 bases). Between the trimmed V and J ends, which lost 0 bases and 5 bases, there was a span of 14 bases. The CDR3 runs 15 residues. The germline gives CDR1 MNHEY, CDR2 SVGAGI. This CDR3 is CASSYSREGSDEQYF. CDR3 coding DNA: TGTGCCAGCAGTTACTCGCGTGAAGGGAGCGACGAGCAGTACTTC.

The sample holds a few counts of this clone. This sample also contains other DNA sequences that code for the same CDR3. The rearrangement uses TRBV5-4 and TRBJ2-5; 8 positions match TRBD1. The length of the CDR3 is 14 residues. With 1 base clipped from V and 5 bases from J, the junction kept 4 bases outside the gene matches. The germline V gene encodes CDR1 SGHNT and CDR2 YYREEE (reference sequence). CDR3 residues: CASSLQGAGETQYF. DNA for the CDR3: TGTGCCAGCAGCTTGCAGGGGGCCGGGGAGACCCAGTACTTC.

For the CDR3, the DNA is TGTGCCAGCAGCTTATTCGCAGGGGACACTGAAGCTTTCTTT. Translation gives CASSLFAGDTEAFF. The chain carries TRBV9 and TRBJ1-1, with D perhaps TRBD1 (6 bases). Between the trimmed V and J ends, which lost 4 bases and 3 bases, there was a span of 13 bases. CDR1 and CDR2 (germline): SGDLS, YYNGEE. This CDR3 spans 14 amino acids.

The V gene is TRBV2, the J gene TRBJ2-5; no reliable D call. CDR1 and CDR2 from the germline V gene are SNHLY and FYNNEI. The ends were cut back, 10 bases at V and 4 bases at J, with 13 bases in the middle. The CDR3 has 12 amino acids. The CDR3 region is CATAVAGETQYF. CDR3 DNA sequence: TGTGCCACCGCGGTGGCAGGAGAGACCCAGTACTTC.

V gene TRBV5-4 combines with J gene TRBJ2-5; D tentatively fits TRBD1 or TRBD2 (5 bases each). The CDR3 has 14 residues. V dropped 2 bases and J dropped 4 bases, with 12 bases sitting between them. Germline V gene data show CDR1 as SGHNT and CDR2 as YYREEE (reference sequence). Here the CDR3 reads CASSFTGAGETQYF. The CDR3 nucleotides read TGTGCCAGCAGCTTTACCGGGGCCGGAGAGACCCAGTACTTC.

This sequence joins TRBV4-2 and TRBJ1-2, with D possibly being TRBD1 (5 bases). CDR1 is LGHNA and CDR2 is YNFKEQ in the germline V gene. The germline V and J ends were trimmed by 4 bases and 12 bases, with 15 bases remaining between them. The CDR3 is 12 amino acids. This chain's CDR3 is CASSPGAHVHTF. The CDR3 bases are TGTGCCAGCAGCCCCGGGGCCCACGTTCACACCTTC.

The V and J genes are TRBV30 and TRBJ1-2; D remains unclear. Germline V CDR1 and CDR2: GTSNPN, SVGIG (reference sequence). V gave up 2 bases and J gave up 5 bases, with 21 bases separating them. The CDR3 is 16 residues long. The CDR3, as DNA: TGTGCCTGGAGTACGAGGGTCAGAGCGTTTTGGTATGGCTACACCTTC. Encoded protein: CAWSTRVRAFWYGYTF.

The chain recombines TRBV4-3 with TRBJ2-3; 9 nucleotides match TRBD2. Looked up from germline, CDR1 is LGHNA and CDR2 is YSLEER. V lost 0 bases and J lost 0; bases outside the gene matches: 7. This CDR3 has 18 amino acids. The CDR3 DNA reads TGCGCCAGCAGCCAAGAGTTACTAGCGGGTCCTAGCACAGATACGCAGTATTTT. It is translated as CASSQELLAGPSTDTQYF.

This clone was seen a single time. This sequence joins TRBV28 and TRBJ1-5; no definite D call. V lost 3 bases, J lost 0 bases, and 9 bases lay in between. CDR1 MDHEN and CDR2 SYDVKM come from the germline V gene. This CDR3 is 15 amino acids long. The CDR3 region is CASSFFTDSNQPQHF. The CDR3 nucleotides are TGTGCCAGCAGTTTTTTCACAGATAGCAATCAGCCCCAGCATTTT.

The chain employs TRBV2 and TRBJ2-2; D is uncertain. V dropped 7 bases and J dropped 10 bases, with 16 bases sitting between them. The germline gives CDR1 SNHLY, CDR2 FYNNEI. The CDR3 totals 13 residues. The CDR3 DNA reads as TGTGCCAGCAATGCTCAGCCTCTTGAGGAGCTGTTTTTT. Its protein is CASNAQPLEELFF.

This chain uses TRBV27 with TRBJ1-1, with 7 bases lining up with TRBD1. The CDR3 is made up of 15 amino acids. J gave up 5 bases and V 1 base, and 7 bases lay outside the gene matches. Germline CDR1 MNHEY, CDR2 SMNVEV (reference sequence). The CDR3 coding sequence is TGTGCCAGCAGTTTATTTAAGGGGGCGGGGACTGAAGCTTTCTTT. Translation gives CASSLFKGAGTEAFF.

The V call is TRBV11-3, the J call TRBJ2-1; 8 nucleotides agree with TRBD2. Germline V gene data show CDR1 as SGHNT and CDR2 as YENEEA. After removal of 5 bases from V and 5 bases from J, the junction contained 8 bases not matched to a gene. CDR3 size: 15 residues. The CDR3 protein is CASSPGRGGHNEQFF. DNA of the CDR3: TGTGCCAGCAGCCCTGGACGGGGGGGGCACAATGAGCAGTTCTTC.

There are a few counts of this clone. The chain combines TRBV28 with TRBJ1-6; 8 nucleotides align to TRBD1. The CDR3 runs 12 residues. From germline, CDR1 is MDHEN and CDR2 SYDVKM. The V and J ends lost 7 bases and 15 bases, in that order; junction bases with no gene match: 8. CDR3 nucleotide sequence: TGTGCCAGCAAGGCAGGGGGCATTTTCCTCCACTTT. It codes for CASKAGGIFLHF. The whole variable domain, remainder taken from reference TRBV28 and TRBJ1-6, is DVKVTQSSRYLVKRTGEKVFLECVQDMDHENMFWYRQDPGLGLRLIYFSYDVKMKEKGDIPEGYSVSREKKERFSLILESASTNQTSMYLCASKAGGIFLHFGNGTRLTVT.

The chain is built from TRBV25-1 and TRBJ1-3; no firm D call. Germline-derived CDR1 and CDR2 are MGHDK and SYGVNS. Trimming stripped 4 bases from V and 4 bases from J, with 11 bases between. This CDR3 contains 14 residues. The CDR3, as DNA: TGTGCCAGCAGTGCCACGGGGTTCGGAAACACCATATATTTT. Residues: CASSATGFGNTIYF.

This clone occurred a few times. The V gene is TRBV5-5, the J gene TRBJ1-2; the D is unclear. Germline V gene data show CDR1 as SGHKS and CDR2 as YYEKEE (reference sequence). The CDR3 covers 12 residues. The V end lost 4 bases, the J end lost 2 bases, and 6 bases lay between the germline ends. The CDR3 nucleotides are TGTGCCAGCAGCCCGTTCAACTATGGCTACACCTTC. It encodes CASSPFNYGYTF. The full variable domain, rest sourced from reference TRBV5-5 and TRBJ1-2, is DAGVTQSPTHLIKTRGQQVTLRCSPISGHKSVSWYQQVLGQGPQFIFQYYEKEERGRGNFPDRFSARQFPNYSSELNVNALLLGDSALYLCASSPFNYGYTFGSGTRLTVV.

Of note for this clone: One end of the junction is discordant with germline, which a read error may explain. The chain carries TRBV7-7 and TRBJ2-1; 7 bases are shared with TRBD1. CDR3 size: 15 residues. CDR1 SSHAT and CDR2 FNYEAQ come from the germline V gene (reference sequence). CDR3 residues: CASSLEAGGHNEQFF. The CDR3 region has the DNA TGTGCTAGCAGCTTAGAGGCAGGGGGACACAATGAGCAGTTCTTC.